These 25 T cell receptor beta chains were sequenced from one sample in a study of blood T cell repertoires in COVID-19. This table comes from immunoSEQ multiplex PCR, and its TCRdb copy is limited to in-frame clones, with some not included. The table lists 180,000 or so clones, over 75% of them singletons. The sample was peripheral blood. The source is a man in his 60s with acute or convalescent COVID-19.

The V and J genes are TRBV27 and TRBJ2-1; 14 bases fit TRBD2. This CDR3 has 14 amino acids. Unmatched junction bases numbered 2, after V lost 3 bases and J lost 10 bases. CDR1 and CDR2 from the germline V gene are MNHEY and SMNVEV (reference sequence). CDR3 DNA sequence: TGTGCCAGCAGTTTGACTAGCGGGAGGGTCGAGCAGTTCTTC. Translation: CASSLTSGRVEQFF.

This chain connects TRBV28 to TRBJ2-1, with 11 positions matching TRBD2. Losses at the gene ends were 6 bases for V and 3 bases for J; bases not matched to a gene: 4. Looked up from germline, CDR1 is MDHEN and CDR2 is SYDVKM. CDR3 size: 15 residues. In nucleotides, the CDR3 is TGTGCCAGCAGCCTCGGGACTAGCGGCTACAATGAGCAGTTCTTC. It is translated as CASSLGTSGYNEQFF.

The CDR3: CASSFGQHNSPLHF. CDR3 bases: TGTGCCAGCAGTTTTGGACAGCATAATTCACCCCTCCACTTT. The V gene is TRBV27, the J gene TRBJ1-6, with TRBD1 as a possible D gene (6 bases). Trimming took 3 bases from V and 5 from J, leaving 8 bases between them. In germline, CDR1 is MNHEY, CDR2 SMNVEV (reference sequence). This CDR3 contains 14 residues.

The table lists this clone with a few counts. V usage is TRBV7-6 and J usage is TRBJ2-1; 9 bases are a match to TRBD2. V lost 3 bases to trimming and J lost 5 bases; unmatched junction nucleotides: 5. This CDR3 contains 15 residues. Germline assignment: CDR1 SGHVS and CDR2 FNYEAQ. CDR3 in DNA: TGTGCCAGCAGCTTCCTAGCGGGATTAAACAATGAGCAGTTCTTC. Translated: CASSFLAGLNNEQFF. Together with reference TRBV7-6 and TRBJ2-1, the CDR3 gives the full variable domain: GAGVSQSPRYKVTKRGQDVALRCDPISGHVSLYWYRQALGQGPEFLTYFNYEAQQDKSGLPNDRFSAERPEGSISTLTIQRTEQRDSAMYRCASSFLAGLNNEQFFGPGTRLTVL.

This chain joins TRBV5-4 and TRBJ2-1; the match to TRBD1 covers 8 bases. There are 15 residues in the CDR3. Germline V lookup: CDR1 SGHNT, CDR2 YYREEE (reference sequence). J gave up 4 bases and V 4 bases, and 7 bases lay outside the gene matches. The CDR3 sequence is CASSPPGQEYNEQFF. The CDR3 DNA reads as TGTGCCAGCAGCCCGCCGGGACAGGAGTACAATGAGCAGTTCTTC.

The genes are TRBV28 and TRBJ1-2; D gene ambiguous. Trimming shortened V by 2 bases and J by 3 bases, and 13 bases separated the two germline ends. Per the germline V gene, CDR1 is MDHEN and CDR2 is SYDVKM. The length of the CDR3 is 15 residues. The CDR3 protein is CASSLGSEADYGYTF. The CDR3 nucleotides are TGTGCCAGCAGTTTAGGGTCGGAGGCCGACTATGGCTACACCTTC.

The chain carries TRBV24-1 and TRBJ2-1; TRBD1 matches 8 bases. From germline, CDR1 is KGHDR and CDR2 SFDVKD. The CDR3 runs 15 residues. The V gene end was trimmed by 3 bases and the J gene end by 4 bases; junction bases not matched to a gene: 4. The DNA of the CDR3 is TGTGCCACCAGTGATCAGGACAGGGCTTACAATGAGCAGTTCTTC. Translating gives CATSDQDRAYNEQFF.

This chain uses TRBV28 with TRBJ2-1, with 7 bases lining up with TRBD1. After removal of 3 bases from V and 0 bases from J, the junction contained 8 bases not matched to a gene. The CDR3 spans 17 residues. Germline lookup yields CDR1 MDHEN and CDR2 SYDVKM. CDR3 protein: CASSLGRRGSSYNEQFF. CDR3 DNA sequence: TGTGCCAGCAGTTTGGGCCGCAGGGGGAGCTCCTACAATGAGCAGTTCTTC.

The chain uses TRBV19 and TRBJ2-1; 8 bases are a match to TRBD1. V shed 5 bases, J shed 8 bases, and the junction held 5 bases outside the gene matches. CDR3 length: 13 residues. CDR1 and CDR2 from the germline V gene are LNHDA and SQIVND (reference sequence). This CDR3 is CASSDRGGDEQFF. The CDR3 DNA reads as TGTGCCAGTAGTGACAGGGGAGGAGATGAGCAGTTCTTC.

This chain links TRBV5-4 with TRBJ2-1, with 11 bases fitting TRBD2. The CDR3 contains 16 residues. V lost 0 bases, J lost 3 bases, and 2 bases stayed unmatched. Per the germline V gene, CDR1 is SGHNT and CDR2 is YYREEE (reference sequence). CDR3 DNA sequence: TGTGCCAGCAGCTTGGGAACTAGCGGGAGCTACAATGAGCAGTTCTTC. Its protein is CASSLGTSGSYNEQFF.

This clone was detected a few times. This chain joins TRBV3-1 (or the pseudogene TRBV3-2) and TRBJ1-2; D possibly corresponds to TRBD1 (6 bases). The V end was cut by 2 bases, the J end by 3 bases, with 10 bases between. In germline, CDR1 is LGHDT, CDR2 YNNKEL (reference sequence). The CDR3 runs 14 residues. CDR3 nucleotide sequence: TGTGCCAGCAGCCAAATACAGGGCGACTATGGCTACACCTTC. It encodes CASSQIQGDYGYTF.

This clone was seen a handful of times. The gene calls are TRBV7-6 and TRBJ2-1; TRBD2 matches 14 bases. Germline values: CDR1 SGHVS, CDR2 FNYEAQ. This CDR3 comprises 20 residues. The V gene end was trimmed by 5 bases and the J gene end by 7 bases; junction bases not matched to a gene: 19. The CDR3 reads CASSTTLGTSGRAPPNEQFF. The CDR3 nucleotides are TGTGCCAGCAGCACGACCCTTGGGACTAGCGGGAGAGCCCCCCCTAATGAGCAGTTCTTC.

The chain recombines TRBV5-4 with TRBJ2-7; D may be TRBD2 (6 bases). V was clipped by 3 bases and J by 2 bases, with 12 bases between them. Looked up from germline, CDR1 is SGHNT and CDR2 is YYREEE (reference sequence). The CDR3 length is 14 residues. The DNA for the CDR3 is TGTGCCAGCAGCTCCGGGACTTCGACCTACGAGCAGTACTTC. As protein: CASSSGTSTYEQYF.

CDR3 in DNA: TGTGCCAGCAGTTCCCCCGGGAGGGAGCTGTTTTTT. This sequence encodes CASSSPGRELFF. This chain connects TRBV28 to TRBJ2-2; maybe TRBD2 (5 bases). CDR3 length equals 12 residues. Germline V gives CDR1 MDHEN, CDR2 SYDVKM. Deletions cut 4 bases from V and 9 bases from J, with 9 bases between.

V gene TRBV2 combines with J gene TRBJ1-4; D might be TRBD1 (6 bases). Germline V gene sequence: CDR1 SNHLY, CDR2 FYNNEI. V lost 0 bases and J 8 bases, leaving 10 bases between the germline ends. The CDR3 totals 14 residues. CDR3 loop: CASSEARGAEKLFF. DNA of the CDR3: TGTGCCAGCAGTGAAGCGCGGGGGGCGGAAAAACTGTTTTTT. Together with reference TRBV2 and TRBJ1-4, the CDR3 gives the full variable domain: EPEVTQTPSHQVTQMGQEVILRCVPISNHLYFYWYRQILGQKVEFLVSFYNNEISEKSEIFDDQFSVERPDGSNFTLKIRSTKLEDSAMYFCASSEARGAEKLFFGSGTQLSVL.

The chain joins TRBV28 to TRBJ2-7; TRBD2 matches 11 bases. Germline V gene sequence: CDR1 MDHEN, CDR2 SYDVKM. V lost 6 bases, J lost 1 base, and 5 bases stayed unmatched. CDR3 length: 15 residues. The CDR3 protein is CASRRGLAGSYEQYF. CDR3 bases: TGTGCCAGCAGACGCGGACTAGCGGGTTCCTACGAGCAGTACTTC.

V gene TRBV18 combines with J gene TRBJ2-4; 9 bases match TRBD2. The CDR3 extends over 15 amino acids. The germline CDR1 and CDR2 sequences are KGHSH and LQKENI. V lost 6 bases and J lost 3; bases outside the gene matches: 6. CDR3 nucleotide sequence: TGTGCCAGCTCGCCTAGCGGGAATAGCAAAAACATTCAGTACTTC. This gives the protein CASSPSGNSKNIQYF.

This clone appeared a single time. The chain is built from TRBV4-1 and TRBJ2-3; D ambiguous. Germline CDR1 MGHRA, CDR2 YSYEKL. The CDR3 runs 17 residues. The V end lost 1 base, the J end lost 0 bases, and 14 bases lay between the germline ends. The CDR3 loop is CASSQALRATSTDTQYF. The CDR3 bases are TGCGCCAGCAGCCAAGCCCTAAGAGCGACTAGCACAGATACGCAGTATTTT.

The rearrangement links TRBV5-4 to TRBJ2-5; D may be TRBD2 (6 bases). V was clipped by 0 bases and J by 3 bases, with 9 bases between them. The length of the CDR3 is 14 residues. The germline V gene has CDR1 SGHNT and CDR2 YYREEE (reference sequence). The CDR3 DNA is TGTGCCAGCAGCTTGGGTGGAGGGGAAGAGACCCAGTACTTC. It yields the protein CASSLGGGEETQYF. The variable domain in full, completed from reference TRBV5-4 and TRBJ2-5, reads ETGVTQSPTHLIKTRGQQVTLRCSSQSGHNTVSWYQQALGQGPQFIFQYYREEENGRGNFPPRFSGLQFPNYSSELNVNALELDDSALYLCASSLGGGEETQYFGPGTRLLVL.

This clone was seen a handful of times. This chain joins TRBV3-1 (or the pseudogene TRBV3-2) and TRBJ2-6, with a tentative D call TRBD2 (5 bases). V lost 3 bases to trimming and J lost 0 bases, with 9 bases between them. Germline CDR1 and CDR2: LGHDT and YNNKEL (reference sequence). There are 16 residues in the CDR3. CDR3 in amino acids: CASSQDGVSGANVLTF. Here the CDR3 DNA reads TGTGCCAGCAGCCAGGACGGGGTCTCTGGGGCCAACGTCCTGACTTTC.

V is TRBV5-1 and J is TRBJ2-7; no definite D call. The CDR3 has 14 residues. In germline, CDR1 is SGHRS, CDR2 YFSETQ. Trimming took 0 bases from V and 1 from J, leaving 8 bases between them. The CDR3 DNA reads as TGCGCCAGCAGCTTGGCCAGGTTTTCCTACGAGCAGTACTTC. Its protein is CASSLARFSYEQYF.

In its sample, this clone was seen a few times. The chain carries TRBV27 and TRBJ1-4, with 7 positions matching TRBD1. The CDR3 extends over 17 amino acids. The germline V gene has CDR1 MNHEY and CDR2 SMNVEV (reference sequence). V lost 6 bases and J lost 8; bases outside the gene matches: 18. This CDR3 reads CASSRQGGRWGREKLFF. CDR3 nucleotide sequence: TGTGCCAGCAGCCGACAGGGTGGAAGGTGGGGAAGAGAAAAACTGTTTTTT.

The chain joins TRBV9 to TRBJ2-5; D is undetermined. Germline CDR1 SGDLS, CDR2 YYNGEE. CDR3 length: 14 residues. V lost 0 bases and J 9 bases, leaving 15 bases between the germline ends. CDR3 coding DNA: TGTGCCAGCAGCGTAGGCGGTGTGTCACTCGCCCAGTACTTC. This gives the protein CASSVGGVSLAQYF.

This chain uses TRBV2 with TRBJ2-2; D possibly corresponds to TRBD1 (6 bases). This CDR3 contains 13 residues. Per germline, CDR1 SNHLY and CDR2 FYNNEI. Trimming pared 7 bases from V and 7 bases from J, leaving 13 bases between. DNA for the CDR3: TGTGCCAGCAATCAGGGGCGTATCGGGGAGCTGTTTTTT. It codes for CASNQGRIGELFF.

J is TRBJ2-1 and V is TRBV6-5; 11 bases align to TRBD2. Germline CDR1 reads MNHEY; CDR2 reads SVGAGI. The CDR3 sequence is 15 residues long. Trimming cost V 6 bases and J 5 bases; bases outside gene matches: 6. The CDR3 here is CASSHSGRADNEQFF. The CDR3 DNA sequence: TGTGCCAGCAGCCATAGCGGGAGGGCCGACAATGAGCAGTTCTTC.